The clone carrying this T cell receptor (beta chain) appeared a few times. The antigen remains unidentified. This sample is part of a study of graft-versus-host responses after intestinal transplantation. Turning to the study itself: Every recipient underwent anti-thymocyte globulin induction, then tacrolimus and steroids for approximately three years.

Data came from immunoSEQ multiplex PCR; TCRdb stores just in-frame clones and leaves some out. The sample includes 95,000 to 110,000 clones, roughly nine tenths of them seen just once. V shed 3 bases, J shed 8 bases, and the junction held 6 bases outside the gene matches. Germline CDR1 SQVTM, CDR2 ANQGSEA. The CDR3 is 13 residues long. The chain combines TRBV29-1 with TRBJ1-2; 10 nucleotides agree with TRBD1. This receptor was taken from a human donor who received an intestinal transplant. Material: unstimulated CD4+ T cells sorted from spleen or lymph node cells, obtained before intestinal transplant. For the CDR3, the DNA is TGCAGCGTTGAGGGACAGGGGACGGGGGGCTACACCTTC. It yields the protein CSVEGQGTGGYTF. The complete variable domain, with remaining parts taken from reference TRBV29-1 and TRBJ1-2, reads SAVISQKPSRDICQRGTSLTIQCQVDSQVTMMFWYRQQPGQSLTLIATANQGSEATYESGFVIDKFPISRPNLTFSTLTVSNMSPEDSSIYLCSVEGQGTGGYTFGSGTRLTVV.